The rows below give T cell receptor beta chains drawn from one sample of a study of Ad26.COV2.S vaccination and SARS-CoV-2 variants. Sequencing was performed with immunoSEQ multiplex PCR; in TCRdb, only in-frame clones are kept and a portion is missing. Seen here are under 300,000 clones, about 83% observed once, and the top ten hold 2.5% to 3.5%. The sequencing here drew on peripheral blood, taken in a trial of Ad26.COV2.S vaccine versus placebo. These receptors came from a person aged 18-65 years who received the Ad26.COV2.S COVID-19 vaccine or a placebo. Both conserved end residues are part of each CDR3. The D gene is left open where the match is weak. Size values are once, few and many counts, or a class for expanded clones, and some rows have none.

clone size	V gene	J gene	D gene	CDR3 protein	CDR3 DNA
.	TRBV4-1	TRBJ1-2	.	CASSQEGSTNYGYTF	TGCGCCAGCAGCCAAGAGGGATCGACTAACTATGGCTACACCTTC
.	TRBV5-3	TRBJ1-2	.	CARSLEPSGTQGDGYTF	TGTGCCAGAAGCTTGGAACCGTCCGGGACACAAGGCGATGGCTACACCTTC
.	TRBV4-2	TRBJ2-7	TRBD1	CASSQERTGVAYEQYF	TGTGCCAGCAGCCAAGAGAGGACAGGGGTGGCCTACGAGCAGTACTTC
.	TRBV29-1	TRBJ2-4	.	CSVAGIVGAKNIQYF	TGCAGCGTTGCAGGGATAGTGGGAGCCAAAAACATTCAGTACTTC
.	TRBV19	TRBJ1-6	TRBD1	CASRGQGARNSPLHF	TGTGCCAGTAGGGGACAGGGGGCGAGGAATTCACCCCTCCACTTT
.	TRBV2	TRBJ2-3	TRBD2	CASSWTIAGESRHTDTQYF	TGTGCCAGCAGCTGGACTATAGCGGGAGAAAGTAGGCACACAGATACGCAGTATTTT
few	TRBV20-1	TRBJ1-5	.	CSAGDNQPQHF	TGCAGTGCTGGAGACAATCAGCCCCAGCATTTT
.	TRBV9	TRBJ2-3	.	CASSVGGASRTDTQYF	TGTGCCAGCAGCGTAGGGGGCGCCTCTCGCACAGATACGCAGTATTTT
.	TRBV2	TRBJ1-1	.	CASRVDSLNTEAFF	TGTGCCAGCAGGGTGGACAGTTTGAACACTGAAGCTTTCTTT
.	TRBV18	TRBJ2-7	TRBD1	CASSPPTGTGLDHEQYF	TGTGCCAGCTCACCGCCTACCGGGACAGGGTTGGATCACGAGCAGTACTTC
once	TRBV4-3	TRBJ2-5	.	CASSQDTVQETQYF	TGCGCCAGCAGCCAAGACACGGTCCAAGAGACCCAGTACTTC
.	TRBV11-3	TRBJ2-5	TRBD2	CASSLAGGGETQYF	TGTGCCAGCAGCTTAGCTGGGGGGGGAGAGACCCAGTACTTC
.	TRBV12-3/TRBV12-4	TRBJ1-1	TRBD1	CASSLVRQGAAFF	TGTGCCAGCAGTTTAGTAAGACAGGGCGCAGCTTTCTTT
.	TRBV6-2/TRBV6-3	TRBJ2-3	.	CASSYREDTQYF	TGTGCCAGCAGTTACAGGGAAGATACGCAGTATTTT
.	TRBV3-1/TRBV3-2	TRBJ2-2	.	CASKRAGELFF	TGTGCCAGCAAGAGGGCCGGGGAGCTGTTTTTT
once	TRBV5-1	TRBJ2-7	TRBD2	CASSLDSGDSYEQYF	TGCGCCAGCAGCTTGGATAGCGGGGACTCCTACGAGCAGTACTTC